This is a list of T cell receptor beta chains from one sample in a study of shared clonotypes between healthy human individuals. Method: immunoSEQ multiplex PCR; TCRdb's copy keeps in-frame clones and lacks some. The table lists approximately 1,500,000 clones, under 99% of them singletons. Sequencing input: naive CD4+ T cells sorted from blood. The source is a young man in good health. CDR3s include the opening cysteine and the closing phenylalanine or tryptophan. Each record gives: J gene, D gene, clone size, V gene, CDR3 protein, CDR3 DNA. D genes are given only for firm matches. Size is omitted from some rows. Given values are once, few, many or a class for expanded clones.

TRBJ2-7 | TRBD2 | NA | TRBV5-1 | CASSFSGSYEQYF | TGCGCCAGCAGCTTCAGCGGGAGCTACGAGCAGTACTTC
TRBJ1-1 | TRBD1 | NA | TRBV27 | CASSPTGNQAFF | TGTGCCAGCAGTCCGACAGGGAACCAAGCTTTCTTT
TRBJ2-3 | NA | NA | TRBV5-1 | CASSLAYDPSRVYF | TGCGCCAGCAGCTTGGCCTACGACCCGTCAAGGGTGTATTTT
TRBJ1-1 | NA | NA | TRBV5-4 | CASSSRTANTEAFF | TGTGCCAGCAGCTCGAGGACGGCGAACACTGAAGCTTTCTTT
TRBJ2-5 | TRBD2 | NA | TRBV10-2 | CASSEVAGGTQYF | TGCGCCAGCAGTGAGGTAGCGGGAGGGACCCAGTACTTC
TRBJ1-5 | NA | once | TRBV27 | CASTPWGRGSNQPQHF | TGTGCCAGCACTCCATGGGGCAGGGGAAGCAATCAGCCCCAGCATTTT
TRBJ1-1 | TRBD1 | NA | TRBV5-8 | CASSPGWNQDRKLNTEAFF | TGTGCCAGCAGCCCCGGCTGGAATCAGGACAGGAAACTAAACACTGAAGCTTTCTTT
TRBJ2-1 | NA | NA | TRBV19 | CASSIWGNEQFF | TGTGCCAGTAGTATCTGGGGAAATGAGCAGTTCTTC
TRBJ2-5 | NA | NA | TRBV10-3 | CAISEGGGKETQYF | TGTGCCATCAGTGAAGGGGGAGGGAAAGAGACCCAGTACTTC
TRBJ2-7 | TRBD2 | NA | TRBV7-8 | CASSPGRTRKVF | TGTGCCAGCAGCCCCGGACGGACTAGGAAGGTCTTC
TRBJ2-2 | TRBD1 | NA | TRBV5-1 | CASSLGQADTGELFF | TGCGCCAGCAGCCTGGGACAGGCGGACACCGGGGAGCTGTTTTTT
TRBJ1-3 | NA | NA | TRBV5-4 | CASSFVSGTDSGNTIYF | TGTGCCAGCAGCTTTGTTTCCGGTACCGACTCTGGAAACACCATATATTTT
TRBJ2-2 | TRBD2 | NA | TRBV18 | CASSPRTSGILMGELFF | TGTGCCAGCTCACCGAGGACTAGCGGGATTCTAATGGGGGAGCTGTTTTTT
TRBJ2-7 | NA | NA | TRBV7-9 | CASSPSAGSYEQYF | TGTGCCAGCAGTCCTTCGGCAGGATCCTACGAGCAGTACTTC
TRBJ1-5 | NA | NA | TRBV2 | CASRPSWVLTQPQHF | TGTGCCAGCAGGCCCAGCTGGGTCCTCACCCAGCCCCAGCATTTT
TRBJ2-7 | NA | NA | TRBV21-1 | CASSKGPVAGASYEQYF | TGTGCCAGCAGCAAAGGCCCGGTGGCGGGAGCGTCCTACGAGCAGTACTTC
TRBJ2-1 | NA | NA | TRBV27 | CASSTILLISAYNEQFF | TGTGCCAGCAGTACCATCCTGCTTATATCCGCCTACAATGAGCAGTTCTTC